This T cell receptor beta chain was observed in a study of cytomegalovirus exposure and HLA in healthy donors. The protocol was immunoSEQ multiplex PCR, while the TCRdb copy is restricted to in-frame clones and leaves out a portion. The data hold about 280,000 clones, with over 75% observed a single time. The CDR3 has 17 residues. Trimming cost V 4 bases and J 2 bases, with 18 bases left between them. Germline V CDR1 and CDR2: SGDLS, YYNGEE. Sequences were obtained from PBMCs. The rearrangement joins TRBV9 to TRBJ2-2; maybe TRBD2 (6 bases). This TCR was recovered from a woman in her late teens or twenties in good health and CMV-seronegative. CDR3 sequence (DNA): TGTGCCAGCAGCATTCCTACGGAGGGCGGAAACACCGGGGAGCTGTTTTTT. Protein: CASSIPTEGGNTGELFF.